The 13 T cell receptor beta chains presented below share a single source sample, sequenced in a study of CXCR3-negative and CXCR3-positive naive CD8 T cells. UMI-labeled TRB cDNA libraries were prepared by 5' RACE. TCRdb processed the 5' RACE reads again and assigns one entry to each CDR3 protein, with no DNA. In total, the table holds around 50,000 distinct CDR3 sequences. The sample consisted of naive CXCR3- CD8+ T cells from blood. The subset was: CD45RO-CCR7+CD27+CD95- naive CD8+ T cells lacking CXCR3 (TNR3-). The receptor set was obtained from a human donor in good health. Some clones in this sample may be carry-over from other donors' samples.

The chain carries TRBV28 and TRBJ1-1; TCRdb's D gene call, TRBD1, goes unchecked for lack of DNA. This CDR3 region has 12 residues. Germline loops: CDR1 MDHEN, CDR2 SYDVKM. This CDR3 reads CASSSDREEAFF.

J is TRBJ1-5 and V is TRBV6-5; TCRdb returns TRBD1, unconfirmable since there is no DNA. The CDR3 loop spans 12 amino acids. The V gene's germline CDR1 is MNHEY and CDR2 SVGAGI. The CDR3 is CASSDLGGPQHF.

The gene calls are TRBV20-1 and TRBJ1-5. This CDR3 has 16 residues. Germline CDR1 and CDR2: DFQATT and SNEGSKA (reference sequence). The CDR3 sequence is CSARMQGGPLNQPQHF.

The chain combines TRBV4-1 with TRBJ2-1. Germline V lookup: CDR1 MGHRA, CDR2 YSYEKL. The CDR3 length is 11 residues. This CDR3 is CASSWYNEQFF.

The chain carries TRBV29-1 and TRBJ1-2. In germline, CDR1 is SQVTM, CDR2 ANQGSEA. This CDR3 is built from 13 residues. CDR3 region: CSVEDLPEEGYTF.

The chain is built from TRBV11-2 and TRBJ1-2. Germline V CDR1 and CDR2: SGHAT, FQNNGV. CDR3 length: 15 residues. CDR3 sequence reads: CASSLGAGRDYGYTF.

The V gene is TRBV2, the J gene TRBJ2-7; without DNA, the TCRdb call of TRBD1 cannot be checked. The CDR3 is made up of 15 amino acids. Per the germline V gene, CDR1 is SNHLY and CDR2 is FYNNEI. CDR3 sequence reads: CASSDTWTEFYEQYF.

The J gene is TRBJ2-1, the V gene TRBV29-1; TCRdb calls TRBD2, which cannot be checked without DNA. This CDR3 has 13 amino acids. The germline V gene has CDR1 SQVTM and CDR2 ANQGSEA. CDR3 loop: CSVDLAGYDEQFF.

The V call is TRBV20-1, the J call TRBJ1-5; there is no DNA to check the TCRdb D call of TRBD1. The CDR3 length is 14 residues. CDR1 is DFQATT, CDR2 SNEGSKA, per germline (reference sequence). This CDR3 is CSANENRENQPQHF.

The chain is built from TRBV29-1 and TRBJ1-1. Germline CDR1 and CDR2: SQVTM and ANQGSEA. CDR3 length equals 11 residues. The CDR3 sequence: CSVEGGTEAFF.

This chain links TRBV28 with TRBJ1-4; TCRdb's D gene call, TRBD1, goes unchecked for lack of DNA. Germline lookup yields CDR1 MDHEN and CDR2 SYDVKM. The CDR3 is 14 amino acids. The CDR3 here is CASNSQGADEKLFF. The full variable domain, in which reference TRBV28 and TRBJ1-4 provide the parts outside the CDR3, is DVKVTQSSRYLVKRTGEKVFLECVQDMDHENMFWYRQDPGLGLRLIYFSYDVKMKEKGDIPEGYSVSREKKERFSLILESASTNQTSMYLCASNSQGADEKLFFGSGTQLSVL.

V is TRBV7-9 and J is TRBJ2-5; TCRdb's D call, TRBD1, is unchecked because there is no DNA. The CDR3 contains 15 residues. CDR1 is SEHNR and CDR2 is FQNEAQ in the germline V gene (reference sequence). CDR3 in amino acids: CASSSSGTTQETQYF.

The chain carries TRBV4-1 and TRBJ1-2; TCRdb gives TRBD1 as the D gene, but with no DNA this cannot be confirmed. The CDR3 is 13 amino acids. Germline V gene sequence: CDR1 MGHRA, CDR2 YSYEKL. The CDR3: CASSPGTTYGYTF.